Presented here are 10 T cell receptor beta chains from one specimen sequenced in a study of T-cell reconstitution after alpha-beta-depleted transplantation in children. Unique molecular identifiers were used in preparing the TCRbeta library. One entry per CDR3 protein results from TCRdb running MiXCR on the PCR reads. In the table there are some 80,000 distinct CDR3 sequences, 15% to 20% of which are singletons. The specimen comprised PBMCs, mostly from graft donor cells, sampled 360 days after TCRalphabeta/CD19-depleted stem cell transplant. These receptors were collected from a male patient between 2 and 15 years old who had a stem cell transplant for acute lymphoblastic leukemia, so the T cells may come from the graft donor.

V usage is TRBV28 and J usage is TRBJ2-3, with 8 bases matching TRBD2. After removal of 7 bases from V and 5 bases from J, the junction contained 11 bases not matched to a gene. Looked up from germline, CDR1 is MDHEN and CDR2 is SYDVKM. This CDR3 is 15 amino acids long. DNA of the CDR3: TGTGCCAGCACCCCCGGGGGGGACTCGGAAGATACGCAGTATTTT. Translating gives CASTPGGDSEDTQYF.

The chain has TRBV7-8 and TRBJ2-7; 11 bases map to TRBD1. J lost 2 bases, V lost 1 base, and 1 base had no gene match. Germline V lookup: CDR1 SGHVS, CDR2 FQNEAQ. This CDR3 comprises 15 residues. For the CDR3, the DNA is TGTGCCAGCAGCTTAGGGGACAGGGGGACCTACGAGCAGTACTTC. Encoded protein: CASSLGDRGTYEQYF.

V and J are TRBV6-2 or TRBV6-3 and TRBJ2-1, with 7 bases lining up with TRBD2. The CDR3 has 15 residues. CDR1 is MNHEY, CDR2 SVGEGT, per germline. J was trimmed by 12 bases and V by 0 bases; bases with no gene match: 11. CDR3 DNA sequence: TGTGCCAGCAGTTACTCGACTAGCAGTGGCCCGGCGCAGTTCTTC. The encoded protein is CASSYSTSSGPAQFF.

This clonotype turned up a few times. J is TRBJ2-1 and V is TRBV12-3 or TRBV12-4; 8 bases map to TRBD2. The CDR3 contains 15 residues. Losses at the gene ends were 5 bases for V and 4 bases for J; bases not matched to a gene: 7. CDR3 protein: CASSPGGVLYNEQFF. The CDR3 DNA reads as TGTGCCAGCAGTCCCGGGGGGGTACTTTACAATGAGCAGTTCTTC.

The CDR3 DNA reads as TGCAGCGCCTCCCCGGGGGCAGGCTCCTACGAGCAGTACTTC. Encoded protein: CSASPGAGSYEQYF. The chain couples TRBV29-1 to TRBJ2-7; D is tentatively TRBD1 or TRBD2 (6 bases each). Germline CDR1 is SQVTM and CDR2 is ANQGSEA. This CDR3 spans 14 amino acids. The germline V and J ends were trimmed by 7 bases and 0 bases, with 16 bases remaining between them.

There are many counts of this clonotype. CDR3 protein: CASSSGPELFF. CDR3 coding DNA: TGTGCCAGCAGTTCCGGTCCGGAACTGTTTTTT. This sequence joins TRBV6-5 and TRBJ1-4, with D hard to call. Germline CDR1 MNHEY, CDR2 SVGAGI. The germline V and J ends were trimmed by 4 bases and 12 bases, with 9 bases remaining between them. The CDR3 has 11 residues.

This clonotype was found a few times. The chain carries TRBV4-1 and TRBJ2-1; TRBD1 is a possible D gene (6 bases). Trimming cost V 3 bases and J 4 bases, with 19 bases left between them. Germline V gene sequence: CDR1 MGHRA, CDR2 YSYEKL. This CDR3 comprises 17 residues. CDR3 residues: CASSQDTGPLGYNEQFF. The DNA for the CDR3 is TGCGCCAGCAGCCAGGACACAGGGCCCCTAGGGTACAATGAGCAGTTCTTC.

This clonotype was counted a few times. This chain joins TRBV11-2 and TRBJ2-3, with 8 bases aligning to TRBD2. This CDR3 region has 16 residues. The V and J ends lost 1 base and 0 bases, in that order; junction bases with no gene match: 3. Germline lookup yields CDR1 SGHAT and CDR2 FQNNGV. The CDR3 region is CASSLVSGISTDTQYF. The CDR3 coding sequence is TGTGCCAGCAGCTTAGTTAGCGGGATTAGCACAGATACGCAGTATTTT.

This sequence joins TRBV4-1 and TRBJ2-7; 13 nucleotides line up with TRBD2. From germline, CDR1 is MGHRA and CDR2 YSYEKL. The CDR3 is made up of 18 amino acids. V lost 0 bases, J lost 1 base, and 6 bases stayed unmatched. CDR3 amino acids: CASSQERRTSGRSYEQYF. The CDR3 DNA reads as TGCGCCAGCAGCCAAGAAAGGAGGACTAGCGGGAGATCCTACGAGCAGTACTTC.

The DNA for the CDR3 is TGCAGCGTTGATGAATCCGGACTAGGGCTTGAGCAGTTCTTC. Protein sequence: CSVDESGLGLEQFF. This chain connects TRBV29-1 to TRBJ2-1; 7 bases are shared with TRBD2. The germline gives CDR1 SQVTM, CDR2 ANQGSEA. There are 14 residues in the CDR3. V lost 3 bases to trimming and J lost 9 bases; unmatched junction nucleotides: 11.